These 24 T cell receptor beta chains originate from one sample sequenced in a study of blood T cell repertoires in COVID-19. Sequencing was performed with immunoSEQ multiplex PCR; in TCRdb, only in-frame clones are kept and a portion is missing. The repertoire holds some 82,000 clones, with about nine tenths as singletons. The specimen sequenced was peripheral blood. Source of these receptors: a woman aged 45-65 years in a cohort sampled during active COVID-19.

This chain connects TRBV21-1 to TRBJ1-5; the table names TRBD1, a call not compared with the DNA. TRBV21-1 is deemed a pseudogene. This CDR3 is built from 13 residues. DNA of the CDR3: TGTGCCGTTACCCAGGGGAGCAATCAGCCCCAGCATTTT. Translation: CAVTQGSNQPQHF.

This clone was detected once. The rearrangement links TRBV7-2 to TRBJ1-4, with D hard to call. The germline CDR1 and CDR2 sequences are SGHTA and FQGNSA. The CDR3 extends over 15 amino acids. The ends were cut back, 5 bases at V and 10 bases at J, with 20 bases in the middle. This CDR3 is CASSPTPPPEGKLFF. The CDR3 nucleotides read TGTGCCAGCAGCCCTACCCCCCCGCCCGAGGGAAAACTGTTTTTT.

This clone came up a few times. This chain connects TRBV6-5 to TRBJ2-7; D is uncertain. The CDR3 covers 13 residues. The germline V gene has CDR1 MNHEY and CDR2 SVGAGI. V was pared by 2 bases and J by 7 bases, with 12 bases between. CDR3 coding DNA: TGTGCCAGCAGTTACGGCCCGGCGAGGGAGCAGTACTTC. It is translated as CASSYGPAREQYF.

The chain uses TRBV28 and TRBJ1-1, with 7 bases that match TRBD1. Germline lookup yields CDR1 MDHEN and CDR2 SYDVKM. The V gene end was trimmed by 3 bases and the J gene end by 1 base; junction bases not matched to a gene: 2. This CDR3 comprises 14 residues. Here the CDR3 DNA reads TGTGCCAGCAGTTTTGGGACAGCGAACACTGAAGCTTTCTTT. Its translation: CASSFGTANTEAFF.

V usage is TRBV27 and J usage is TRBJ2-7; 10 positions agree with TRBD2. The CDR3 sequence is 14 residues long. The germline V gene has CDR1 MNHEY and CDR2 SMNVEV (reference sequence). V shed 4 bases, J shed 2 bases, and the junction held 2 bases outside the gene matches. CDR3 sequence reads: CASSSLAGAYEQYF. Written as DNA, the CDR3 is TGTGCCAGCAGTTCGCTAGCGGGGGCCTACGAGCAGTACTTC.

This rearrangement joins TRBV10-1 to TRBJ2-3; D possibly corresponds to TRBD1 (6 bases). The CDR3 is 16 residues long. Trimming left V 4 bases short and J 3 bases short, with 17 bases between. Germline CDR1 reads WNHNN; CDR2 reads SYGVQD (reference sequence). CDR3 in DNA: TGCGCCAGCAGTGGTAGTTGGGGGCTCGGGACAGATACGCAGTATTTT. Protein: CASSGSWGLGTDTQYF.

This chain joins TRBV2 and TRBJ1-5, with D perhaps TRBD1 (6 bases). The V gene lost 4 bases and the J gene lost 7 bases, with 17 bases spanning the gap. CDR1 and CDR2 from the germline V gene are SNHLY and FYNNEI. This CDR3 is 15 amino acids long. The CDR3 sequence is CASSAFGQSGQPQHF. The CDR3, as DNA: TGTGCCAGCAGTGCCTTTGGACAGAGCGGCCAGCCCCAGCATTTT.

The chain links TRBV6-1 to TRBJ1-1; the D is unclear. The V end was cut by 3 bases, the J end by 2 bases, with 10 bases between. Germline values: CDR1 MNHNS, CDR2 SASEGT. The CDR3 loop spans 14 amino acids. CDR3 DNA sequence: TGTGCCAGCAGTGAGACTTCCTTTAACACTGAAGCTTTCTTT. Its protein product is CASSETSFNTEAFF.

This clone was observed a single time. The chain employs TRBV19 and TRBJ1-2; no clear D gene. Trimming took off 1 base at V and 1 base at J, with 7 bases between the two ends. The CDR3 sequence is 14 residues long. Germline CDR1 reads LNHDA; CDR2 reads SQIVND (reference sequence). The CDR3 loop is CASSIGAGNYGYTF. CDR3 bases: TGTGCCAGTAGTATAGGGGCGGGTAACTATGGCTACACCTTC.

This clone was detected only once. The V gene is TRBV10-3, the J gene TRBJ1-1; TRBD1 aligns across 8 bases. The V segment lost 8 bases and the J segment 4 bases; nucleotides outside the gene matches: 6. This CDR3 region has 13 residues. Germline V gives CDR1 ENHRY, CDR2 SYGVKD. In nucleotides, the CDR3 is TGTGCCATCGTCGGACAGGGATCCACTGAAGCTTTCTTT. This sequence encodes CAIVGQGSTEAFF.

This chain uses TRBV5-4 with TRBJ1-4; no reliable D call. There are 15 residues in the CDR3. Germline V lookup: CDR1 SGHNT, CDR2 YYREEE (reference sequence). V was trimmed by 1 base and J by 3 bases, leaving 10 bases between them. The CDR3 sequence: CASSLIGQANEKLFF. The CDR3 region has the DNA TGTGCCAGCAGCTTGATTGGGCAGGCTAATGAAAAACTGTTTTTT.

The genes are TRBV15 and TRBJ2-5; TRBD2 matches at 11 bases. The CDR3 sequence is 15 residues long. CDR1 and CDR2 from the germline V gene are LNHNV and YYDKDF (reference sequence). V shed 1 base, J shed 5 bases, and the junction held 3 bases outside the gene matches. The CDR3 here is CATSRGASGRETQYF. The CDR3 DNA reads as TGTGCCACCAGCAGAGGGGCTAGCGGGAGGGAGACCCAGTACTTC.

The table lists this clone with a count of one. The chain links TRBV7-8 to TRBJ2-5, with TRBD2 identical over 12 bases. The V gene's germline CDR1 is SGHVS and CDR2 FQNEAQ. V lost 5 bases to trimming and J lost 2 bases; unmatched junction nucleotides: 6. This CDR3 contains 16 residues. CDR3 residues: CASSPLAGGPQETQYF. The CDR3 DNA reads TGTGCCAGCAGCCCCCTAGCGGGAGGGCCACAAGAGACCCAGTACTTC.

This chain links TRBV6-2 or TRBV6-3 with TRBJ1-2; TRBD1 is a possible D gene (5 bases). Per the germline V gene, CDR1 is MNHEY and CDR2 is SVGEGT. The CDR3 contains 13 residues. The V end was cut by 5 bases, the J end by 8 bases, with 15 bases between. DNA for the CDR3: TGTGCCAGCAGTGTCCGACGGGGGACGGGCTACACCTTC. Protein product: CASSVRRGTGYTF.

The chain joins TRBV18 to TRBJ2-5, with D possibly matching TRBD2 (5 bases). V dropped 3 bases and J dropped 4 bases, with 15 bases sitting between them. In germline, CDR1 is KGHSH, CDR2 LQKENI. CDR3 length equals 15 residues. The CDR3 nucleotides are TGTGCCAGCTCACCGCCCGGGCGGGTCGGAGAGACCCAGTACTTC. Translating gives CASSPPGRVGETQYF.

The chain has TRBV28 and TRBJ1-5; a possible D gene is TRBD1 (5 bases). CDR3 length: 15 residues. Germline values: CDR1 MDHEN, CDR2 SYDVKM. V was pared by 6 bases and J by 3 bases, with 15 bases between. The CDR3 coding sequence is TGTGCCAGCAGCCATGGGCAGGGAAACAATCAGCCCCAGCATTTT. Its protein product is CASSHGQGNNQPQHF.

The chain uses TRBV19 and TRBJ1-5; TRBD1 matches 8 bases. V dropped 5 bases and J dropped 7; count of bases not matched to a gene: 13. Germline assignment: CDR1 LNHDA and CDR2 SQIVND (reference sequence). This CDR3 contains 16 residues. CDR3 in amino acids: CASSSGQGGFGQPQHF. In DNA form, the CDR3 reads TGTGCCAGTAGTTCCGGACAGGGCGGCTTTGGACAGCCCCAGCATTTT.

The chain links TRBV19 to TRBJ1-4; D gene uncertain. The CDR3 totals 14 residues. Trimming pared 5 bases from V and 7 bases from J, leaving 14 bases between. Germline V gives CDR1 LNHDA, CDR2 SQIVND (reference sequence). The CDR3 DNA is TGTGCCAGTAGTGAGGGATGGCGGGGTGAAAAACTGTTTTTT. This gives the protein CASSEGWRGEKLFF.

The gene calls are TRBV3-1 (or the pseudogene TRBV3-2) and TRBJ1-3; D perhaps matches TRBD1 (5 bases). The germline V gene encodes CDR1 LGHDT and CDR2 YNNKEL (reference sequence). There are 19 residues in the CDR3. V was shortened by 1 base and J by 0 bases, with 19 bases between the two germline ends. The CDR3: CASSQVWAGGTPSGNTIYF. CDR3 DNA: TGTGCCAGCAGCCAAGTTTGGGCGGGGGGAACCCCCTCTGGAAACACCATATATTTT.

The gene calls are TRBV5-5 and TRBJ1-1; D gene ambiguous. Per the germline V gene, CDR1 is SGHKS and CDR2 is YYEKEE (reference sequence). The CDR3 contains 14 residues. V was clipped by 2 bases and J by 3 bases, with 11 bases between them. The CDR3 DNA reads TGTGCCAGCAGCTTTCTCCGGGAGGACACTGAAGCTTTCTTT. It translates to CASSFLREDTEAFF.

The chain is built from TRBV5-4 and TRBJ2-2; 9 nucleotides match TRBD2. In germline, CDR1 is SGHNT, CDR2 YYREEE (reference sequence). Unmatched junction bases numbered 10, after V lost 4 bases and J lost 6 bases. The CDR3 runs to 16 residues. DNA of the CDR3: TGTGCCAGCAGCCCGGGGGTAGCGGGAGTCCCCGGGGAGCTGTTTTTT. Translation gives CASSPGVAGVPGELFF. The whole variable domain, remainder taken from reference TRBV5-4 and TRBJ2-2, is ETGVTQSPTHLIKTRGQQVTLRCSSQSGHNTVSWYQQALGQGPQFIFQYYREEENGRGNFPPRFSGLQFPNYSSELNVNALELDDSALYLCASSPGVAGVPGELFFGEGSRLTVL.

The rearrangement links TRBV5-1 to TRBJ2-5; D is possibly TRBD2 (6 bases). V was cut by 2 bases and J by 0 bases, with 8 bases left in between. The CDR3 spans 14 residues. The germline V gene encodes CDR1 SGHRS and CDR2 YFSETQ. CDR3 residues: CASSFGGNQETQYF. CDR3 in DNA: TGCGCCAGCAGCTTTGGCGGGAACCAAGAGACCCAGTACTTC.

The rearrangement joins TRBV5-1 to TRBJ2-3, with TRBD1 matching 7 bases. The CDR3 contains 15 residues. CDR1 and CDR2 (germline): SGHRS, YFSETQ. The J segment lost 4 bases and the V segment lost 0 bases, leaving 5 bases of the junction unmatched. The DNA of the CDR3 is TGCGCCAGCAGCTTGGTGGGACAGACCTCAGATACGCAGTATTTT. As protein: CASSLVGQTSDTQYF.

CDR3 coding DNA: TGTGCCAGCAGCCATCTAGCGGGAGGGGAGATGGATACGCAGTATTTT. This sequence encodes CASSHLAGGEMDTQYF. V is TRBV3-1 (or the pseudogene TRBV3-2) and J is TRBJ2-3; TRBD2 aligns across 12 bases. Germline V gene sequence: CDR1 LGHDT, CDR2 YNNKEL (reference sequence). J gave up 6 bases and V 3 bases, and 7 bases lay outside the gene matches. The CDR3 is made up of 16 amino acids.